The next 20 T cell receptor beta chains were all read from a single sample in a study of cytomegalovirus exposure and HLA in healthy donors. PCR used 60 Vbeta primers and 13 Jbeta primers. TCRdb keeps only in-frame clones here, not all; method: immunoSEQ multiplex PCR. The data show 170,000 or so clones, about four fifths seen once. Material: PBMCs. These receptors were collected from a woman aged 50 to 60 in good health and CMV-seropositive.

The chain carries TRBV7-2 and TRBJ2-5; 12 bases align to TRBD2. Germline lookup yields CDR1 SGHTA and CDR2 FQGNSA. V dropped 5 bases and J dropped 2; count of bases not matched to a gene: 6. The CDR3 sequence is 16 residues long. The CDR3: CASSRSSGGAQETQYF. The CDR3 region has the DNA TGTGCCAGCAGCAGATCTAGCGGGGGGGCACAAGAGACCCAGTACTTC.

This chain uses TRBV7-2 with TRBJ2-5, with a weak D call TRBD2 (6 bases). This CDR3 has 14 residues. Germline values: CDR1 SGHTA, CDR2 FQGNSA. V was trimmed by 1 base and J by 5 bases, leaving 11 bases between them. CDR3 sequence: CASSLDGGWETQYF. CDR3 nucleotides: TGTGCCAGCAGCTTAGACGGGGGATGGGAGACCCAGTACTTC.

The J gene is TRBJ2-5, the V gene TRBV18, with D perhaps matching TRBD1 (6 bases). CDR1 is KGHSH, CDR2 LQKENI, per germline. Trimming removed 4 bases from V and 4 bases from J, with 13 bases in between. The CDR3 length is 14 residues. The CDR3 is CASSRDQGGETQYF. CDR3 sequence (DNA): TGTGCCAGCTCACGGGACCAAGGGGGAGAGACCCAGTACTTC. Looking up the rest from reference TRBV18 and TRBJ2-5 gives the full variable domain: NAGVMQNPRHLVRRRGQEARLRCSPMKGHSHVYWYRQLPEEGLKFMVYLQKENIIDESGMPKERFSAEFPKEGPSILRIQQVVRGDSAAYFCASSRDQGGETQYFGPGTRLLVL.

This clone has at least ten counts. V usage is TRBV4-3 and J usage is TRBJ2-7, with 7 nucleotides matching TRBD1. CDR3 length equals 15 residues. Germline CDR1 LGHNA, CDR2 YSLEER. The J segment lost 4 bases and the V segment lost 1 base, leaving 7 bases of the junction unmatched. The CDR3 DNA sequence: TGCGCCAGCAGCCAAGTATCGGGACAGATGTACGAGCAGTACTTC. Translated, it gives CASSQVSGQMYEQYF.

This clone occurred a few times. The chain has TRBV7-6 and TRBJ2-5; unclear D gene. The germline V and J ends were trimmed by 1 base and 4 bases, with 13 bases remaining between them. CDR3 size: 15 residues. Germline V lookup: CDR1 SGHVS, CDR2 FNYEAQ. The CDR3 loop reads CASSLVSGLGETQYF. In nucleotides, the CDR3 is TGTGCCAGCAGCTTAGTTTCGGGTTTGGGAGAGACCCAGTACTTC.

The rearrangement links TRBV4-3 to TRBJ2-7, with unresolved D. Germline V CDR1 and CDR2: LGHNA, YSLEER. There are 14 residues in the CDR3. V was shortened by 0 bases and J by 6 bases, with 12 bases between the two germline ends. Written as DNA, the CDR3 is TGCGCCAGCAGCCAAGATCTCCGGGTCGGCGAGCAGTACTTC. Encoded protein: CASSQDLRVGEQYF.

V usage is TRBV29-1 and J usage is TRBJ2-1, with 10 bases matching TRBD1. The CDR3 extends over 15 amino acids. The V segment lost 4 bases and the J segment 7 bases; nucleotides outside the gene matches: 10. Per germline, CDR1 SQVTM and CDR2 ANQGSEA. The CDR3 protein is CSVVPRDRGTNEQFF. DNA of the CDR3: TGCAGCGTTGTGCCCCGGGACAGGGGTACGAATGAGCAGTTCTTC.

This clone has a handful of counts. This rearrangement joins TRBV11-2 to TRBJ1-2; D is possibly TRBD1 (6 bases). The CDR3 runs 14 residues. The V and J ends lost 5 bases and 2 bases respectively, with 12 bases between them. Germline CDR1 and CDR2: SGHAT and FQNNGV. The CDR3 sequence: CASSPRTANYGYTF. The CDR3 coding sequence is TGTGCCAGCAGCCCTCGGACAGCCAACTATGGCTACACCTTC.

There are a few counts of this clone. The rearrangement joins TRBV4-2 to TRBJ1-4, with TRBD1 matching over 9 bases. V was pared by 3 bases and J by 8 bases, with 16 bases of the junction left unmatched. This CDR3 has 18 residues. The germline V gene has CDR1 LGHNA and CDR2 YNFKEQ. The CDR3 reads CASSHVPGQGPWAEKLFF. DNA of the CDR3: TGTGCCAGCAGCCACGTCCCGGGACAGGGTCCTTGGGCAGAAAAACTGTTTTTT.

This chain joins TRBV2 and TRBJ2-3; D not resolved. The V and J ends lost 4 bases and 2 bases respectively, with 4 bases between them. The CDR3 consists of 12 residues. From germline, CDR1 is SNHLY and CDR2 FYNNEI. The CDR3 nucleotides read TGTGCCAGCAGTGGGGCCACAGATACGCAGTATTTT. Translation gives CASSGATDTQYF.

The CDR3, as DNA: TGTGCCAGCAGCCCCGCAGGGGGGTGGGAAAAACTGTTTTTT. Residues: CASSPAGGWEKLFF. The chain employs TRBV7-2 and TRBJ1-4, with 7 bases that match TRBD1. The CDR3 totals 14 residues. V was clipped by 5 bases and J by 8 bases; unmatched bases: 8. Germline-derived CDR1 and CDR2 are SGHTA and FQGNSA.

This clone was seen more than once but under ten times. This rearrangement joins TRBV5-1 to TRBJ2-7; 7 bases are shared with TRBD1. After removal of 4 bases from V and 5 bases from J, the junction contained 6 bases not matched to a gene. Germline V lookup: CDR1 SGHRS, CDR2 YFSETQ. This CDR3 is 13 amino acids long. In nucleotides, the CDR3 is TGCGCCAGCAGCCTGGCCGGGACAGACGAGCAGTACTTC. Translated, it gives CASSLAGTDEQYF.

The rearrangement uses TRBV30 and TRBJ1-2, with 7 bases matching TRBD1. Germline V gene lookup returns CDR1 GTSNPN and CDR2 SVGIG (reference sequence). With 5 bases clipped from V and 4 bases from J, the junction kept 10 bases outside the gene matches. The CDR3 has 14 amino acids. CDR3 in DNA: TGTGCCTGGTGGGGCAGGGGGTTTTTCTATGGCTACACCTTC. Amino acids: CAWWGRGFFYGYTF.

This clone was counted a few times. V is TRBV7-2 and J is TRBJ2-5; the match to TRBD2 covers 13 bases. Germline lookup yields CDR1 SGHTA and CDR2 FQGNSA. This CDR3 region has 16 residues. The J segment lost 5 bases and the V segment lost 2 bases, leaving 5 bases of the junction unmatched. The CDR3, as DNA: TGTGCCAGCAGCTTACCCACTAGCGGGGGGGAGGAGACCCAGTACTTC. It translates to CASSLPTSGGEETQYF.

The chain has TRBV11-3 and TRBJ2-2; D is undetermined. V dropped 3 bases and J dropped 1 base, with 6 bases sitting between them. The CDR3 has 14 residues. Germline CDR1 and CDR2: SGHNT and YENEEA. CDR3 loop: CASSLRRNTGELFF. The CDR3 DNA sequence: TGTGCCAGCAGCTTGAGGAGGAACACCGGGGAGCTGTTTTTT.

The DNA of the CDR3 is TGTGCCAGCAGTTACTCGAGTGTGAACACTGAAGCTTTCTTT. Its protein is CASSYSSVNTEAFF. The chain is built from TRBV6-5 and TRBJ1-1; D is uncertain. This CDR3 comprises 14 residues. V was trimmed by 0 bases and J by 0 bases, leaving 5 bases between them. The V gene's germline CDR1 is MNHEY and CDR2 SVGAGI.

This CDR3 reads CASRPQGGEQPQHF. The CDR3 nucleotides are TGTGCCAGCAGGCCCCAGGGAGGGGAGCAGCCCCAGCATTTT. The chain combines TRBV6-1 with TRBJ1-5; possible D gene TRBD1, 5 bases. Trimming left V 6 bases short and J 7 bases short, with 16 bases between. This CDR3 has 14 amino acids. Germline loops: CDR1 MNHNS, CDR2 SASEGT.

The V call is TRBV5-4, the J call TRBJ2-5; D may be TRBD2 (6 bases). Near its end, the DNA agrees better with TRBJ2-7, so the J call may be wrong. Germline CDR1 reads SGHNT; CDR2 reads YYREEE (reference sequence). CDR3 length: 15 residues. The CDR3 spells CASSSLEGRSYEQYF. The CDR3 bases are TGTGCCAGCAGCTCTTTGGAGGGCCGATCCTACGAGCAGTACTTC.

The chain couples TRBV19 to TRBJ2-3; maybe TRBD1 (6 bases). The V gene lost 3 bases and the J gene lost 1 base, with 26 bases spanning the gap. Germline lookup yields CDR1 LNHDA and CDR2 SQIVND (reference sequence). CDR3 size: 20 residues. The CDR3 coding sequence is TGTGCCAGTAGTATCCTCAGGCGATACACCTCAGGGGCCGGCACAGATACGCAGTATTTT. Its protein product is CASSILRRYTSGAGTDTQYF.

The chain recombines TRBV7-2 with TRBJ2-1; D unclear. Trimming removed 2 bases at V and 5 bases at J, with 4 bases between. This CDR3 region has 12 residues. Germline lookup yields CDR1 SGHTA and CDR2 FQGNSA. The CDR3 sequence is CASSLTDNEQFF. The CDR3 nucleotides read TGTGCCAGCAGCTTAACAGACAATGAGCAGTTCTTC.